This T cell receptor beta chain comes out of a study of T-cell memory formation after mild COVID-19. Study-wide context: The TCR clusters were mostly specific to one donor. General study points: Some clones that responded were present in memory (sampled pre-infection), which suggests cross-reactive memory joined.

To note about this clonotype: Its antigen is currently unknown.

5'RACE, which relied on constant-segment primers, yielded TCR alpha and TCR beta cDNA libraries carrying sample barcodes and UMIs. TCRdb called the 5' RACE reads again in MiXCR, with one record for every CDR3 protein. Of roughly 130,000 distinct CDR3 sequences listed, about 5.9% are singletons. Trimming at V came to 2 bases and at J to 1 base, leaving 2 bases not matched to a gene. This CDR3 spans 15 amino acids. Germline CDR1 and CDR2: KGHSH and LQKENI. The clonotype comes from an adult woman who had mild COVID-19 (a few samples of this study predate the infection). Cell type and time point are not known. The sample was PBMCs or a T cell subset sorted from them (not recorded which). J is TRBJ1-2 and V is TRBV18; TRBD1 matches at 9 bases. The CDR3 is CASSPGTGLNYGYTF. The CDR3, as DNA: TGTGCCAGCTCACCAGGGACAGGGCTTAACTATGGCTACACCTTC.